A selection of T cell receptor beta chains follows, all from one sample in a study of shared clonotypes between healthy human individuals. Profiling relied on immunoSEQ multiplex PCR, and the TCRdb table lists in-frame clones only, not all of them. The table shows 1.4 million or so clones, with approximately 98.5% occurring only once. The sequencing sample was made of naive CD4+ T cells sorted from blood. Receptor source: a man under 40 in good health. The CDR3 runs from the conserved cysteine through the conserved F or W. The D gene is left open where the match is weak. The size of a clone is reported for some rows only, either as once, few or many, or as a class for expanded clones.

V	J	D	size	CDR3	DNA
TRBV4-3	TRBJ2-1	NA	NA	CASSQGRVVASSHNEQFF	TGCGCCAGCAGCCAGGGGCGGGTAGTCGCCTCTTCACACAATGAGCAGTTCTTC
TRBV19	TRBJ2-2	NA	NA	CASRGTNNTGELFF	TGTGCCAGTAGAGGGACAAATAACACCGGGGAGCTGTTTTTT
TRBV7-9	TRBJ2-1	NA	NA	CASSSRVLNHNEQFF	TGTGCCAGCAGCTCCAGGGTTTTGAACCACAATGAGCAGTTCTTC
TRBV29-1	TRBJ2-1	NA	NA	CSVVRGPNEQFF	TGCAGCGTCGTACGGGGTCCGAATGAGCAGTTCTTC
TRBV7-8	TRBJ2-4	NA	NA	CASSNWRGKNIQYF	TGTGCCAGCAGCAATTGGAGGGGCAAAAACATTCAGTACTTC
TRBV18	TRBJ2-1	TRBD1	NA	CASSSLTGQNEQFF	TGTGCCAGCTCATCCTTGACAGGGCAAAATGAGCAGTTCTTC
TRBV6-1	TRBJ1-5	NA	once	CASSEDLGAGQPQHF	TGTGCCAGCAGTGAAGATTTGGGCGCGGGTCAGCCCCAGCATTTT
TRBV14	TRBJ2-7	NA	NA	CASSPRLGYEQYF	TGTGCCAGCAGCCCGAGACTAGGTTACGAGCAGTACTTC
TRBV25-1	TRBJ2-5	TRBD2	NA	CASSEWSGSQETQYF	TGTGCCAGCAGTGAATGGAGCGGGAGCCAAGAGACCCAGTACTTC
TRBV15	TRBJ2-1	TRBD2	NA	CATSRGSGSYNEQFF	TGTGCCACCAGCAGAGGTAGCGGGAGTTACAATGAGCAGTTCTTC
TRBV2	TRBJ1-1	NA	NA	CASSGSGESTEAFF	TGTGCCAGCAGCGGGTCAGGGGAGAGCACTGAAGCTTTCTTT
TRBV21-1	TRBJ2-7	NA	NA	CAGPGNEQYF	TGTGCCGGCCCGGGAAACGAGCAGTACTTC
TRBV7-9	TRBJ2-1	NA	NA	CASSPPAGLNEQFF	TGTGCCAGCAGCCCCCCAGCTGGCTTAAATGAGCAGTTCTTC
TRBV5-1	TRBJ1-1	NA	NA	CASSLEAATEAFF	TGCGCCAGCAGCTTGGAGGCGGCAACTGAAGCTTTCTTT
TRBV18	TRBJ1-5	NA	NA	CASSRGVPRSNQPQHF	TGTGCCAGCTCAAGAGGGGTCCCTAGGAGCAATCAGCCCCAGCATTTT
TRBV7-2	TRBJ2-3	NA	NA	CASSLPTDTQYF	TGTGCCAGCAGCCTGCCCACAGATACGCAGTATTTT
TRBV4-1	TRBJ2-5	NA	NA	CASSHGGRYQETQYF	TGCGCCAGCAGCCACGGAGGACGGTACCAAGAGACCCAGTACTTC
TRBV6-5	TRBJ1-1	NA	NA	CASRRGRLANTEAFF	TGTGCCAGCAGACGGGGGAGATTGGCCAACACTGAAGCTTTCTTT
TRBV20-1	TRBJ2-3	NA	NA	CSAGFTGTQYF	TGCAGTGCTGGATTCACGGGTACGCAGTATTTT
TRBV5-4	TRBJ2-3	NA	NA	CASRQVGVDTQYF	TGTGCCAGCAGACAAGTCGGAGTAGATACGCAGTATTTT
TRBV7-9	TRBJ2-1	NA	NA	CASSTFRGVSYNEQFF	TGTGCCAGCAGCACCTTCAGGGGCGTTTCCTACAATGAGCAGTTCTTC
TRBV6-5	TRBJ2-4	TRBD2	once	CASRVLAGNIQYF	TGTGCCAGCAGAGTACTAGCGGGGAACATTCAGTACTTC
TRBV7-6	TRBJ2-7	TRBD1	NA	CASSLTGTGSYEQYF	TGTGCCAGCAGCCTCACCGGGACAGGGTCCTACGAGCAGTACTTC
TRBV6-5	TRBJ2-7	NA	NA	CASSTPPGAGYEQYF	TGTGCCAGCAGTACCCCCCCCGGTGCTGGCTACGAGCAGTACTTC
TRBV19	TRBJ1-3	TRBD1	NA	CASSIDWRRTGSSGNTIYF	TGTGCCAGTAGTATAGATTGGCGGCGGACAGGAAGCTCTGGAAACACCATATATTTT
TRBV7-2	TRBJ1-1	NA	NA	CASSVGQFMNTEAFF	TGTGCCAGCAGCGTAGGACAGTTCATGAACACTGAAGCTTTCTTT
TRBV6-6	TRBJ1-4	NA	NA	CASSYSLAVESEKLFF	TGTGCCAGCAGTTACTCGTTAGCGGTCGAGAGTGAAAAACTGTTTTTT
TRBV19	TRBJ1-3	NA	NA	CASSIGRFGNTIYF	TGTGCCAGTAGTATTGGCCGGTTTGGAAACACCATATATTTT
TRBV6-5	TRBJ2-3	NA	NA	CASSYSTGRVDTQYF	TGTGCCAGCAGTTACTCAACAGGGAGGGTAGATACGCAGTATTTT
TRBV28	TRBJ2-7	NA	NA	CASSQIGVYEQYF	TGTGCCAGCAGTCAAATCGGGGTCTACGAGCAGTACTTC
TRBV18	TRBJ1-3	TRBD1	NA	CASSPAGTELYSGNTIYF	TGTGCCAGCTCACCTGCCGGGACAGAGCTTTACTCTGGAAACACCATATATTTT
TRBV2	TRBJ2-2	TRBD1	NA	CASRQGALTGELFF	TGTGCCAGCAGACAGGGGGCGCTTACCGGGGAGCTGTTTTTT
TRBV7-8	TRBJ2-3	TRBD2	NA	CASSLARLAGTDTQYF	TGTGCCAGCAGCTTAGCTAGACTAGCGGGAACAGATACGCAGTATTTT
TRBV7-2	TRBJ2-3	NA	NA	CASRKQGSTDTQYF	TGTGCCAGCAGGAAACAGGGCAGCACAGATACGCAGTATTTT
TRBV4-3	TRBJ2-3	NA	NA	CASSQARGWSATDTQYF	TGCGCCAGCAGCCAAGCGAGAGGGTGGTCCGCCACAGATACGCAGTATTTT
TRBV11-2	TRBJ2-1	TRBD2	NA	CASSPHSGSSVDEQFF	TGTGCCAGCAGCCCACATAGCGGGAGTAGTGTCGATGAGCAGTTCTTC
TRBV9	TRBJ2-1	NA	NA	CASSVVGGNNEQFF	TGTGCCAGCAGCGTAGTTGGGGGGAACAATGAGCAGTTCTTC
TRBV5-6	TRBJ1-1	NA	NA	CASSRGKNTEAFF	TGTGCCAGCAGCAGGGGGAAAAACACTGAAGCTTTCTTT
TRBV2	TRBJ1-5	NA	NA	CASSEATGTLEGQPQHF	TGTGCCAGCAGTGAAGCAACCGGGACCCTGGAGGGTCAGCCCCAGCATTTT
TRBV7-3	TRBJ2-3	NA	NA	CASSLIGGMQYF	TGTGCCAGCAGCTTAATAGGGGGTATGCAGTATTTT
TRBV10-3	TRBJ2-5	TRBD2	NA	CAISPGGAKETQYF	TGTGCCATCAGCCCCGGGGGGGCGAAGGAGACCCAGTACTTC
TRBV19	TRBJ1-5	NA	NA	CASSIPGGVNQPQHF	TGTGCCAGTAGTATCCCGGGGGGTGTCAATCAGCCCCAGCATTTT
TRBV7-8	TRBJ1-4	NA	NA	CASSGGRGNEKLFF	TGTGCCAGCAGCGGAGGGAGGGGTAATGAAAAACTGTTTTTT
TRBV19	TRBJ2-1	NA	NA	CASSMLRTGDYNEQFF	TGTGCCAGTAGTATGTTAAGGACGGGGGATTACAATGAGCAGTTCTTC
TRBV2	TRBJ1-2	NA	NA	CASSTGAYYRNTF	TGTGCCAGTTCTACCGGGGCCTACTACCGGAACACCTTC